What follows are 20 T cell receptor beta chains derived from one specimen sequenced in a study of monozygotic twins with inflammatory bowel disease. Using the 5' RACE reads, TCRdb records one entry per CDR3 protein without DNA. The repertoire table contains more than 85,000 distinct CDR3 sequences. Sequenced sample: blood. The receptors come from a human donor with ulcerative colitis or Crohn's disease, or a healthy co-twin of an affected twin (not recorded which).

The chain links TRBV20-1 to TRBJ2-1; the TRBD1 assignment by TCRdb is unverifiable without DNA. The CDR3 spans 13 residues. CDR1 and CDR2 from the germline V gene are DFQATT and SNEGSKA (reference sequence). CDR3 residues: CSAWRGGLNEQFF.

This chain joins TRBV5-1 and TRBJ2-1. The germline V gene encodes CDR1 SGHRS and CDR2 YFSETQ. The CDR3 runs 16 residues. CDR3: CASSLGGRSAYNEQFF.

V is TRBV7-9 and J is TRBJ1-2; the D gene TCRdb calls, TRBD1, cannot be checked with no DNA. This CDR3 comprises 15 residues. Germline values: CDR1 SEHNR, CDR2 FQNEAQ (reference sequence). This CDR3 reads CASSFALQGFFGYTF.

V usage is TRBV10-3 and J usage is TRBJ2-7; the TCRdb call, TRBD1, lacks DNA for checking. The CDR3 runs to 17 residues. Per the germline V gene, CDR1 is ENHRY and CDR2 is SYGVKD. Here the CDR3 reads CAISEPRAGQGLEEQYF.

This chain's CDR3 is CASSLAGSNSPLHF. The gene calls are TRBV7-2 and TRBJ1-6. CDR1 and CDR2 from the germline V gene are SGHTA and FQGNSA. This CDR3 comprises 14 residues.

The V and J genes are TRBV27 and TRBJ2-7; there is no DNA to check the TCRdb D call of TRBD1. CDR1 is MNHEY, CDR2 SMNVEV, per germline (reference sequence). The CDR3 spans 16 residues. The CDR3 spells CASSLSRGTGIYEQYF.

The genes are TRBV7-3 and TRBJ2-3. Per the germline V gene, CDR1 is SGHTA and CDR2 is FQGTGA. This CDR3 region has 13 residues. CDR3 in amino acids: CASRKTSTDTQYF.

The V call is TRBV7-2, the J call TRBJ2-2; TCRdb returns TRBD2, unconfirmable since there is no DNA. The germline V gene encodes CDR1 SGHTA and CDR2 FQGNSA. The CDR3 covers 16 residues. CDR3 in amino acids: CASSPLAGVGTGELFF.

The chain links TRBV27 to TRBJ2-5; the D call from TCRdb, TRBD1, cannot be confirmed without DNA. The germline V gene has CDR1 MNHEY and CDR2 SMNVEV (reference sequence). CDR3 length equals 13 residues. CDR3 in amino acids: CASSWDRAKTQYF.

The chain has TRBV20-1 and TRBJ2-3; TCRdb gives TRBD1 as the D gene, but with no DNA this cannot be confirmed. The germline V gene encodes CDR1 DFQATT and CDR2 SNEGSKA (reference sequence). This CDR3 region has 13 residues. The CDR3 protein is CSASVSGTGLGYF.

This rearrangement joins TRBV24-1 to TRBJ1-2; the D gene TCRdb calls, TRBD1, cannot be checked with no DNA. The V gene's germline CDR1 is KGHDR and CDR2 SFDVKD. This CDR3 has 13 amino acids. This CDR3 is CATSRDRAGGYTF.

The gene calls are TRBV23-1 and TRBJ1-2; there is no DNA to check the TCRdb D call of TRBD1. TRBV23-1 is an ORF, with its function uncertain. The CDR3 sequence is 17 residues long. The CDR3 sequence is CASSQPDRSQIHYGYTF.

This chain connects TRBV5-1 to TRBJ2-1. There are 12 residues in the CDR3. Germline V CDR1 and CDR2: SGHRS, YFSETQ. The CDR3 loop reads CASSLESNEQFF.

The chain has TRBV4-3 and TRBJ2-7; with no DNA, the TCRdb D assignment of TRBD1 cannot be verified. Germline V lookup: CDR1 LGHNA, CDR2 YSLEER. This CDR3 is 16 amino acids long. This chain's CDR3 is CASSLRVGQEAYEQYF.

This rearrangement joins TRBV4-1 to TRBJ2-5; the TRBD2 assignment by TCRdb is unverifiable without DNA. The CDR3 totals 17 residues. Germline V CDR1 and CDR2: MGHRA, YSYEKL. The CDR3 sequence is CASSQEGKGTLQETQYF.

This clonotype is labeled large based on frequency. The gene calls are TRBV5-1 and TRBJ1-4. This CDR3 spans 16 amino acids. CDR1 is SGHRS and CDR2 is YFSETQ in the germline V gene. The CDR3 protein is CASSLGPQTSNEKLFF.

The J gene is TRBJ2-7, the V gene TRBV10-3; TCRdb lists TRBD2, though no DNA is available to test this call. This CDR3 region has 15 residues. Germline V lookup: CDR1 ENHRY, CDR2 SYGVKD. This CDR3 reads CAVKTLAGTIYEQYF.

The rearrangement links TRBV4-3 to TRBJ2-7. In germline, CDR1 is LGHNA, CDR2 YSLEER. The CDR3 is made up of 17 amino acids. CDR3: CASSQDAGLAGSYEQYF.

This chain links TRBV24-1 with TRBJ2-5; the TCRdb call, TRBD1, lacks DNA for checking. The V gene's germline CDR1 is KGHDR and CDR2 SFDVKD. This CDR3 is built from 15 residues. CDR3 sequence reads: CATSDPDRGQETQYF.

V usage is TRBV19 and J usage is TRBJ1-1; TCRdb calls TRBD1, which cannot be checked without DNA. From germline, CDR1 is LNHDA and CDR2 SQIVND (reference sequence). The CDR3 spans 14 residues. The CDR3 here is CASNSQGEGTEAFF.